This T cell receptor beta chain was sequenced for a study of cytomegalovirus exposure and HLA in healthy donors. Study results and limitations: Confirmation in vitro established that a few CMV-associated chains were specific for CMV antigens. Segments of the TCR beta V type were, in most cases, productive about 90% or about 30% of the time in an earlier analysis.

Note on this clone: Antigen: not known.

CDR1 is LNHDA, CDR2 SQIVND, per germline (reference sequence). This CDR3 has 14 residues. With V trimmed by 7 bases and J by 4 bases, 6 bases remained unmatched. This PCR relied on a set of 60 Vbeta primers and 13 Jbeta primers. Using immunoSEQ multiplex PCR, the repertoire was profiled, and TCRdb retains in-frame clones only, with some absent. The data contain around 130,000 clones, about 8.5% of them singletons. The chain combines TRBV19 with TRBJ2-3; 9 bases are a match to TRBD2. This TCR came from a middle-aged man in good health and CMV-seronegative. What was sequenced was PBMCs. As DNA, the CDR3 is TGTGCCAGTAATACAGGCGGGGGGGCAGATACGCAGTATTTT. Translated: CASNTGGGADTQYF.